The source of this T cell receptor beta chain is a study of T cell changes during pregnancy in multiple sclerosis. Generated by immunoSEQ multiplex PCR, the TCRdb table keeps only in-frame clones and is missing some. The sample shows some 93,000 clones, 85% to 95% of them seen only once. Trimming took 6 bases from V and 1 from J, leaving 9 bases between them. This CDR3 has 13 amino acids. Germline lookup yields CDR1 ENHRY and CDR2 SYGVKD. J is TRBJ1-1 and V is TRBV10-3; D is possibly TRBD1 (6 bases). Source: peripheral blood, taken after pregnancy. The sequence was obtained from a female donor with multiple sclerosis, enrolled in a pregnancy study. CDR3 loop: CAIRQGGNTEAFF. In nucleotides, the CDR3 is TGTGCCATCAGACAGGGTGGGAACACTGAAGCTTTCTTT.